This T cell receptor (beta chain) was captured by sequencing in a study of T cells expressing NK-cell markers. Study-wide context: One of eight sequenced donors was HCMV-seronegative; the other seven were seropositive.

Germline CDR1 is MNHEY and CDR2 is SMNVEV (reference sequence). This CDR3 is 14 amino acids long. Template switching by 5'RACE with UMIs generated the TCR beta cDNA. TCRdb reprocessed the 5' RACE reads, keeping one entry per CDR3 protein, no DNA. The specimen's table records 250,000 to 300,000 distinct CDR3 sequences. Overall study findings and caveats: Among CD8+ T cells from over 5 donors, dominant NKG2C+ clonotypes accounted for about 1.0-7.0%.

As to this clonotype: Its cognate antigen is unknown.

The chain links TRBV27 to TRBJ2-3; no DNA is available, so the TRBD1 call from TCRdb remains unchecked. Sequencing input: blood T cells: a sorted CD56 or NKG2C T cell subset, CD4+ or CD8+ T cells, or bulk PBMC T cells (not recorded which). The clonotype originates from a man aged 18 to 30 in good health. CDR3 amino acids: CASSSPGMLDTQYF.